A single sample is the source of the 22 T cell receptor beta chains below, sequenced in a study of blood T cell repertoires in COVID-19. The method was immunoSEQ multiplex PCR; TCRdb's version includes in-frame clones alone and lacks a portion of them. This sample has some 70,000 clones, with about 90% found just once. The sample taken for sequencing was peripheral blood. Source of these receptors: a human donor in a cohort sampled during active COVID-19.

V gene TRBV7-2 combines with J gene TRBJ2-5, with D possibly matching TRBD2 (7 bases). V was pared by 0 bases and J by 5 bases, with 10 bases between. The CDR3 covers 14 residues. Germline CDR1 is SGHTA and CDR2 is FQGNSA. The CDR3 loop is CASSLAGGPETQYF. DNA for the CDR3: TGTGCCAGCAGCTTAGCGGGGGGGCCTGAGACCCAGTACTTC.

The V and J genes are TRBV5-1 and TRBJ1-4; D gene uncertain. Germline V lookup: CDR1 SGHRS, CDR2 YFSETQ. The V gene lost 0 bases and the J gene lost 1 base, with 7 bases spanning the gap. The CDR3 sequence is 15 residues long. The DNA for the CDR3 is TGCGCCAGCAGCTTGGTGTACGGAACTAATGAAAAACTGTTTTTT. Protein: CASSLVYGTNEKLFF.

This clone came up once. The V gene is TRBV5-4, the J gene TRBJ1-1, with 7 positions matching TRBD1. The CDR3 is made up of 15 amino acids. V lost 4 bases to trimming and J lost 7 bases; unmatched junction nucleotides: 13. Germline V gene data show CDR1 as SGHNT and CDR2 as YYREEE (reference sequence). CDR3 bases: TGTGCCAGCAGCCAAACAGCAGGGGGGCAAGGTGAAGCTTTCTTT. Translation: CASSQTAGGQGEAFF.

The chain recombines TRBV24-1 with TRBJ2-3, with 7 positions matching TRBD2. V shed 0 bases, J shed 2 bases, and the junction held 10 bases outside the gene matches. Germline V gene lookup returns CDR1 KGHDR and CDR2 SFDVKD. This CDR3 is built from 18 residues. CDR3 sequence (DNA): TGTGCCACCAGTGATTTGCGTTTTGGGAGGGGCGCCACAGATACGCAGTATTTT. This sequence encodes CATSDLRFGRGATDTQYF.

The gene calls are TRBV12-3 or TRBV12-4 and TRBJ1-2; D is possibly TRBD1 (6 bases). Trimming removed 7 bases at V and 2 bases at J, with 8 bases between. The CDR3 length is 12 residues. CDR3 sequence (DNA): TGTGCCAGCACCACAGGGAACTATGGCTACACCTTC. It codes for CASTTGNYGYTF.

CDR3 DNA: TGTGCCAGCACCTACAGGGCGGGGGACTATGGCTACACCTTC. It yields the protein CASTYRAGDYGYTF. The chain joins TRBV2 to TRBJ1-2; D is perhaps TRBD1 (6 bases). The germline V gene encodes CDR1 SNHLY and CDR2 FYNNEI. V was pared by 7 bases and J by 3 bases, with 15 bases between. This CDR3 has 14 amino acids.

The chain uses TRBV15 and TRBJ2-1; D might be TRBD1 (6 bases). Germline CDR1 reads LNHNV; CDR2 reads YYDKDF (reference sequence). Trimming shortened V by 5 bases and J by 2 bases, and 19 bases separated the two germline ends. The CDR3 has 17 amino acids. The CDR3 sequence: CATSRNYREKAYNEQFF. The CDR3 region has the DNA TGTGCCACCAGCCGAAATTACAGGGAAAAGGCCTACAATGAGCAGTTCTTC.

This chain connects TRBV11-2 to TRBJ1-3; a weak D match, TRBD1 (6 bases). CDR3 length: 17 residues. Trimming cost V 2 bases and J 4 bases, with 18 bases left between them. Germline CDR1 reads SGHAT; CDR2 reads FQNNGV. DNA of the CDR3: TGTGCCAGCAGCTTACTAACAGGGATCGGGCCGGGAAACACCATATATTTT. This encodes CASSLLTGIGPGNTIYF.

The gene calls are TRBV6-2 or TRBV6-3 and TRBJ1-2; TRBD1 matches at 8 bases. CDR3 length: 15 residues. Germline CDR1 is MNHEY and CDR2 is SVGEGT. Germline trimming cut 6 bases from V and 6 bases from J; bases unmatched to any gene: 12. The CDR3 sequence is CASSQAEAGGHGYTF. The CDR3 coding sequence is TGTGCCAGCAGCCAAGCTGAAGCAGGGGGCCATGGCTACACCTTC.

The genes are TRBV6-6 and TRBJ2-1; no reliable D call. The CDR3 runs to 14 residues. Trimming shortened V by 8 bases and J by 0 bases, and 11 bases separated the two germline ends. Germline values: CDR1 MNHNY, CDR2 SVGAGI (reference sequence). CDR3 residues: CASLRGSSYNEQFF. DNA for the CDR3: TGTGCCAGCTTACGAGGAAGCTCCTACAATGAGCAGTTCTTC.

The V gene is TRBV30, the J gene TRBJ1-3; D is unclear. CDR3 length equals 16 residues. The germline gives CDR1 GTSNPN, CDR2 SVGIG (reference sequence). The V and J ends lost 2 bases and 0 bases respectively, with 14 bases between them. The CDR3: CAWSWSGSLSGNTIYF. The CDR3 DNA follows: TGTGCCTGGAGTTGGTCTGGGAGTCTCTCTGGAAACACCATATATTTT. The full variable domain, its missing parts supplied by reference TRBV30 and TRBJ1-3, is SQTIHQWPATLVQPVGSPLSLECTVEGTSNPNLYWYRQAAGRGLQLLFYSVGIGQISSEVPQNLSASRPQDRQFILSSKKLLLSDSGFYLCAWSWSGSLSGNTIYFGEGSWLTVV.

V gene TRBV5-1 combines with J gene TRBJ2-7; D is perhaps TRBD1 (5 bases). This CDR3 comprises 17 residues. The germline V gene has CDR1 SGHRS and CDR2 YFSETQ. V lost 4 bases and J lost 1, with 21 bases in between. The CDR3 spells CASSPRTPTVGSYEQYF. CDR3 in DNA: TGCGCCAGCAGCCCGAGGACACCCACCGTGGGGTCCTACGAGCAGTACTTC.

The chain joins TRBV5-1 to TRBJ1-3; possible D gene TRBD1, 5 bases. The CDR3 has 14 residues. V dropped 3 bases and J dropped 4 bases, with 11 bases sitting between them. Germline CDR1 SGHRS, CDR2 YFSETQ. The CDR3 bases are TGCGCCAGCAGCTCCCCGGGGGGAGGAAACACCATATATTTT. Translated, it gives CASSSPGGGNTIYF.

This clone was seen only a few times. This chain uses TRBV5-1 with TRBJ2-7; 9 bases are shared with TRBD1. The V and J ends lost 1 base and 6 bases, in that order; junction bases with no gene match: 8. This CDR3 comprises 15 residues. Germline-derived CDR1 and CDR2 are SGHRS and YFSETQ. In DNA, the CDR3 is TGCGCCAGCAGCTTGCAAGGGACAGGGTTTTCCGAGCAGTACTTC. This encodes CASSLQGTGFSEQYF.

The rearrangement joins TRBV20-1 to TRBJ2-1, with a weak D call TRBD1 (5 bases). The CDR3 is 14 amino acids. The germline V gene encodes CDR1 DFQATT and CDR2 SNEGSKA (reference sequence). Trimming left V 3 bases short and J 8 bases short, with 17 bases between. CDR3 sequence: CSASQGVGIDEQFF. The CDR3 region has the DNA TGCAGTGCTAGTCAGGGCGTAGGAATCGATGAGCAGTTCTTC.

This chain connects TRBV5-8 to TRBJ2-3; maybe TRBD2 (7 bases). There are 12 residues in the CDR3. Germline lookup yields CDR1 SGHTS and CDR2 YDEGEE. Trimming took 1 base from V and 8 from J, leaving 8 bases between them. CDR3 region: CASSLRGATQYF. For the CDR3, the DNA is TGTGCCAGCAGCTTGCGGGGGGCTACGCAGTATTTT.

The chain couples TRBV18 to TRBJ2-6, with 9 bases lining up with TRBD1. CDR3 length: 17 amino acids. V shed 6 bases and J 0 bases; nucleotides not matched to a gene: 6. The germline CDR1 and CDR2 sequences are KGHSH and LQKENI. CDR3 in DNA: TGTGCCAGCTCGCGGACAGGGGCCAGCTCTGGGGCCAACGTCCTGACTTTC. This translates into CASSRTGASSGANVLTF.

V usage is TRBV6-2 or TRBV6-3 and J usage is TRBJ1-5; D not resolved. The CDR3 contains 15 residues. The germline CDR1 and CDR2 sequences are MNHEY and SVGEGT. The V gene lost 0 bases and the J gene lost 6 bases, with 12 bases spanning the gap. The CDR3 coding sequence is TGTGCCAGCAGTTACTCTTCGGGGAAGAGTCAGCCCCAGCATTTT. Amino acids: CASSYSSGKSQPQHF.

This clone was observed once. The chain combines TRBV7-2 with TRBJ1-5, with 9 bases fitting TRBD1. The J segment lost 5 bases and the V segment lost 5 bases, leaving 4 bases of the junction unmatched. CDR1 and CDR2 (germline): SGHTA, FQGNSA. There are 14 residues in the CDR3. The CDR3 is CASSGGQGDQPQHF. The CDR3 nucleotides are TGTGCCAGCAGCGGGGGACAGGGAGATCAGCCCCAGCATTTT. Looking up the rest from reference TRBV7-2 and TRBJ1-5 gives the full variable domain: GAGVSQSPSNKVTEKGKDVELRCDPISGHTALYWYRQSLGQGLEFLIYFQGNSAPDKSGLPSDRFSAERTGGSVSTLTIQRTQQEDSAVYLCASSGGQGDQPQHFGDGTRLSIL.

The table lists this clone with a few counts. The J gene is TRBJ2-5, the V gene TRBV13, with 10 bases aligning to TRBD2. The CDR3 contains 17 residues. V lost 6 bases to trimming and J lost 2 bases; unmatched junction nucleotides: 12. In germline, CDR1 is PRHDT, CDR2 FYEKMQ (reference sequence). Here the CDR3 DNA reads TGTGCCAGCAGTCGATCCCTTAGCGGGGGGCTACAAGAGACCCAGTACTTC. This encodes CASSRSLSGGLQETQYF.

The V call is TRBV9, the J call TRBJ1-3, with a possible D match to TRBD1 (5 bases). V was pared by 0 bases and J by 7 bases, with 8 bases between. Germline values: CDR1 SGDLS, CDR2 YYNGEE. The CDR3 spans 13 residues. CDR3 region: CASSVEGPNTIYF. For the CDR3, the DNA is TGTGCCAGCAGCGTAGAGGGGCCCAACACCATATATTTT.

This chain links TRBV2 with TRBJ2-7, with 11 bases fitting TRBD1. V lost 5 bases, J lost 3 bases, and 3 bases stayed unmatched. The CDR3 totals 14 residues. Looked up from germline, CDR1 is SNHLY and CDR2 is FYNNEI. In nucleotides, the CDR3 is TGTGCCAGCAGTTTCGGGACAGGGGGCTACGAGCAGTACTTC. It yields the protein CASSFGTGGYEQYF.